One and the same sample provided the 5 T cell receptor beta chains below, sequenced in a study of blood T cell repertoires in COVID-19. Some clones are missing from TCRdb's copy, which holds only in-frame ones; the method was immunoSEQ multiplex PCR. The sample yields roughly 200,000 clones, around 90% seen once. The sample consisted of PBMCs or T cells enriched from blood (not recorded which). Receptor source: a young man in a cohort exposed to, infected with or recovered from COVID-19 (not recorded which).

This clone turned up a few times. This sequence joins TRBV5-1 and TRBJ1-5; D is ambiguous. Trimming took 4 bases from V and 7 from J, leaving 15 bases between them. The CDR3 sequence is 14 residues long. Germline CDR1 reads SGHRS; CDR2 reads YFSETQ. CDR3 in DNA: TGCGCCAGCAGCCCCGGAGGTTCAGCCCAGCCCCAGCATTTT. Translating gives CASSPGGSAQPQHF.

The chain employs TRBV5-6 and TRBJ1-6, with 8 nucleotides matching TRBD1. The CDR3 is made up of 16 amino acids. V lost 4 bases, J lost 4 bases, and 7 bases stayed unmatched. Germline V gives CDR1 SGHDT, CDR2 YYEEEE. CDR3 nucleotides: TGTGCCAGCAGCCCGTCGGGACAGGCTTATAATTCACCCCTCCACTTT. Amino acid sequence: CASSPSGQAYNSPLHF.

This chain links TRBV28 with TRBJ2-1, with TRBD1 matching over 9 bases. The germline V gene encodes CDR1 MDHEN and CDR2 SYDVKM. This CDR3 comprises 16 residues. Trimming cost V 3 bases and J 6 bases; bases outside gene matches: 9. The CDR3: CASSFRGTGSGNEQFF. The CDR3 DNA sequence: TGTGCCAGCAGTTTCCGGGGGACAGGGAGCGGCAATGAGCAGTTCTTC. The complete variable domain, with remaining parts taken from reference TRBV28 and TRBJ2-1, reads DVKVTQSSRYLVKRTGEKVFLECVQDMDHENMFWYRQDPGLGLRLIYFSYDVKMKEKGDIPEGYSVSREKKERFSLILESASTNQTSMYLCASSFRGTGSGNEQFFGPGTRLTVL.

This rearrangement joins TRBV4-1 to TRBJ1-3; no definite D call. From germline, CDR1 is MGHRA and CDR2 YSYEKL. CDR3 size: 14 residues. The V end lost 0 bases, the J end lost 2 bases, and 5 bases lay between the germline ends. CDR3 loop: CASSQDPTGNTIYF. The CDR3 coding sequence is TGCGCCAGCAGCCAAGATCCAACTGGAAACACCATATATTTT.

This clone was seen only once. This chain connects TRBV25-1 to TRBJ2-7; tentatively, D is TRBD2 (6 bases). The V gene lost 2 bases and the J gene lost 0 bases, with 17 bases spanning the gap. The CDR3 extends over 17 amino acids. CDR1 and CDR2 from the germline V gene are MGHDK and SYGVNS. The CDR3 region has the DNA TGTGCCAGCAGTGAAGCCCCGGGAGCGGTTAGCTCCTACGAGCAGTACTTC. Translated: CASSEAPGAVSSYEQYF.